This record covers a single T cell receptor (beta chain). This table comes from immunoSEQ multiplex PCR, and its TCRdb copy is limited to in-frame clones, with some not included. Found here are 55,000 to 65,000 clones, 87% of them singletons; the top ten hold 9.5% to 15%. Trimming pared 4 bases from V and 2 bases from J, leaving 12 bases between. The germline V gene has CDR1 SGHRS and CDR2 YFSETQ. The CDR3 is 14 residues long. These data belong to a study of control samples from healthy donors and cancer patients. The chain recombines TRBV5-1 with TRBJ1-1, with D hard to call. Source material: PBMCs. The receptor's source is a woman in her sixties or seventies with lung cancer. CDR3 region: CASSLSQTNTEAFF. The CDR3 region has the DNA TGCGCCAGCAGCCTGTCACAGACAAACACTGAAGCTTTCTTT.